This T cell receptor (beta chain) was recovered during a study of blood T cells in healthy people across ages. This CDR3 spans 14 amino acids. V shed 4 bases, J shed 5 bases, and the junction held 9 bases outside the gene matches. The germline CDR1 and CDR2 sequences are DFQATT and SNEGSKA (reference sequence). The donors, healthy Caucasians from Russia, were aged 6 to 90. The second PCR ran about 6 to 12 cycles with a sample-barcoded 5' primer and J-beta primers. MiXCR was run by TCRdb on the 5' RACE reads, yielding one entry per CDR3 protein. The sample consists of 850,000 to 1,000,000 distinct CDR3 sequences, just over 50% of them appearing once.

The chain combines TRBV20-1 with TRBJ1-2; 8 bases agree with TRBD1. Sequenced material: blood. The sequence derives from a woman aged 55-69 years in good health. The DNA of the CDR3 is TGCAGTGCTACTTTCCAGGGGGCGACTTATGGCTACACCTTC. Protein product: CSATFQGATYGYTF.